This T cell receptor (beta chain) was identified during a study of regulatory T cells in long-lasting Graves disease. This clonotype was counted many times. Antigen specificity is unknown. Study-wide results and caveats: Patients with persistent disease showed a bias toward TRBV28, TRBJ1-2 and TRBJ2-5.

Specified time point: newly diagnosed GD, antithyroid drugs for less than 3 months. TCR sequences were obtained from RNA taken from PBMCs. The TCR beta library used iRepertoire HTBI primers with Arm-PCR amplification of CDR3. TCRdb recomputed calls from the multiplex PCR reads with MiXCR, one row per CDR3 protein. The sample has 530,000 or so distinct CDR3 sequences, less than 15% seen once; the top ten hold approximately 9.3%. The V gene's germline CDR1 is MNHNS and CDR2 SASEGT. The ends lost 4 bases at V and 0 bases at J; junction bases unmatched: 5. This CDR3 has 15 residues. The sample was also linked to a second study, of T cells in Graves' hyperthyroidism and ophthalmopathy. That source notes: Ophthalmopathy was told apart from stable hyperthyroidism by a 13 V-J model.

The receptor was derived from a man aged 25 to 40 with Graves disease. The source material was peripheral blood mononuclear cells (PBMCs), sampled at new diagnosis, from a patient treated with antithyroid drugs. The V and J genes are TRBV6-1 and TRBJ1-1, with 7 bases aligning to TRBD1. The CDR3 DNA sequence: TGTGCCAGCAGTGCCCAGGGGGGGATGAACACTGAAGCTTTCTTT. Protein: CASSAQGGMNTEAFF.